Detailed here is one TCR beta chain. This clonotype was counted between two and nine times. Its antigen specificity is not known. Base qualities are not at hand, and no much larger clone is one base apart. The entry originates in a study of molecular identifiers for immune sequencing clone quantification (dated by TCRdb to the late 2010s). For the wider study: In a replicate experiment, RNA from roughly 18,000 or 92,000 naive CD8 T cells was split into five aliquots, four of which were sequenced. This methods study benchmarked molecular-identifier clustering-based TCR repertoire sequencing (MIDCIRS) and TCR RNA copy counting, using CD8 T cells to do so.

The full study reports these points: Highly expanded clone sizes could be underestimated because identical TCR molecules may share a barcode. Spiked-in Jurkat TCR RNA equal to a single cell's worth was reported to be detectable even within 1,100,000 naive CD8 T cells. Spiked-in Jurkat TCR RNA (around nine copies' worth), which is not part of the donor repertoire, was contained in the naive libraries. When barcode sub-clustering was not used, chimeric consensus sequences inflated TCR diversity, with chimeras reaching as high as 47%. Modeling indicated around 3.2 TCR RNA copies recovered per cell, compared with about 9.7 by digital PCR, which implies a capture efficiency of around 30%. In CMV-specific effector cells, over 98% of molecules were held by clones above 20 RNA copies, whereas under 1% of molecules were held by such clones in naive cells.

The library was made by PCR. The instrument given in TCRdb is Illumina HiSeq 4000. Bulk TCR libraries were prepared as previously described, using TCR primers listed in Table S5. Purification of total RNA was performed with the Qiagen AllPrep DNA/RNA kit. Before analysis, reads from multiple sequencing runs of the same library were pooled. Under the source paper's analysis protocol: Only reads with exact TCR constant sequence were kept, trimmed to 150 nt, and grouped by their 12-nt molecular barcodes. Reads in each barcode group were sub-clustered using a 15% Levenshtein threshold, and a quality-weighted consensus sequence was built for each RNA molecule. Non-functional sequences were removed, as were lower-count sequences one edit away from another. On the basis of fitting two negative binomial distributions, barcode sub-clusters with fewer than 20% of the maximum read count were discarded. Using fastp trimming at Q25 and MiXCR clonotype assembly, TCRdb reanalyzed the public sequencing data and kept in-frame beta chains. Entries that share a CDR3 protein sequence are merged under the most common genes and DNA. These V and J calls originate from TCRdb's pipeline instead of the authors' own analysis. The sample contains about 640,000 distinct CDR3 sequences, approximately 20% of them found a single time. The top ten constitute under 0.95% of the sample.

Libraries of naive CD8 T cells were built from approximately 20,000 to 1,000,000 sorted cells, with 10%, 30% or 50% of the purified RNA used. Naive CD8 T cells, defined as CD8+CD4-CCR7+CD45RA+, were FACS-sorted into RLT Plus buffer on a BD FACSAria II. Roughly 10 TCR copies' worth of Jurkat RNA were spiked into about 20,000-1,100,000 naive CD8 T cell samples to test detection sensitivity. Enrichment of CD8 T cells was performed with RosetteSep CD8+ T Cell Enrichment Cocktail and Ficoll-Paque, after which ACK red cell lysis was carried out. This TCR derives from a human donor in good health. Some libraries in this study had Jurkat cell RNA spiked in. Sequencing input: naive CD8+ T cells from blood, with Jurkat cell RNA spiked in. Taken with the paper, the label for cell subset or site translates to: FACS-sorted CD8+CD4-CCR7+CD45RA+ naive T cells.

Here the CDR3 is given as CATSRGGTGNTGELFF. In nucleotides, the sequence is TGTGCCACCAGCAGGGGGGGGACAGGGAACACCGGGGAGCTGTTTTTT. The rearrangement joined TRBV15 to TRBJ2-2, and the D gene may be TRBD1, 8 bases matching. The germline V gene encodes CDR1 LNHNV and CDR2 YYDKDF (reference sequence). Measured from the cysteine to the phenylalanine, the CDR3 is 16 residues long. Only the CDR3 part of the read is kept: 48 bases, read in frame from the first base. Cut back by 3 bases and 1 base, the V and J ends lie 12 bases apart.